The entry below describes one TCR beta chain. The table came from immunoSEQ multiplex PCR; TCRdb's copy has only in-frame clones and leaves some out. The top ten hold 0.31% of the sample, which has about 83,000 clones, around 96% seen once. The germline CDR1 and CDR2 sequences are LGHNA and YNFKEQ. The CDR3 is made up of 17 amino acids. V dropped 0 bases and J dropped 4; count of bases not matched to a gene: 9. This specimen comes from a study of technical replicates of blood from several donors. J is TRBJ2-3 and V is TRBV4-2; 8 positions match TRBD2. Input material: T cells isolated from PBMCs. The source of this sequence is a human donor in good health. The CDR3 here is CASSQENGRAISDTQYF. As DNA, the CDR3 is TGTGCCAGCAGCCAAGAGAACGGGAGGGCCATCTCAGATACGCAGTATTTT.